This TCR beta chain was identified during a study of yellow fever vaccine responses in identical twins. Findings of the study overall: Twins' vaccine T cell response reportedly gave the appearance of partial convergence and partial personalization.

Germline-derived CDR1 and CDR2 are SGHVS and FNYEAQ. The trim removed 1 base at V and 0 bases at J, leaving 11 bases unmatched. This CDR3 has 20 residues. TCRdb used MiXCR to reprocess the RT-PCR reads, holding one entry per CDR3 protein. The sample has more than 15,000 distinct CDR3 sequences; approximately 72% are singletons. With respect to this clonotype: Its specificity is not known.

This rearrangement joins TRBV7-6 to TRBJ2-3; 12 bases fit TRBD2. The source is a woman aged 18-30 years who received the yellow fever vaccine. The sequencing here drew on T cells from blood (PBMCs), unsorted or a sorted subset (not recorded which), taken before or after yellow fever vaccination (not recorded which). The CDR3 sequence: CASSLGASGGAFSSTDTQYF. CDR3 DNA sequence: TGTGCCAGCAGCTTAGGAGCTAGCGGGGGGGCGTTCTCCAGCACAGATACGCAGTATTTT.